These T cell receptor beta chains were read from a single sample in a study of T-cell memory formation after mild COVID-19. TCRdb re-called the 5' RACE reads through MiXCR, storing one row per CDR3 protein. Of about 470,000 distinct CDR3 sequences in the sample, about 23% were seen once. Sequencing input: PBMCs or a T cell subset sorted from them (not recorded which). The receptor source for this set is an adult woman who had mild COVID-19 (a few samples of this study predate the infection). Cell type and time point are not known. The CDR3 runs from the conserved cysteine through the conserved F or W. The D gene is left open where the match is weak. Some rows mark clone size as missing; the rest say once, few, many or name a class of expanded clone.

size | J | D | V | DNA | CDR3
few | TRBJ1-4 | - | TRBV4-1 | TGCGCCACCAAGCCCCGGGGAAGTGGAACTAATGAAAAACTGTTTTTT | CATKPRGSGTNEKLFF
few | TRBJ1-1 | - | TRBV30 | TGTGCCTGGAGTGAAGGGGTCCAGAACACTGAAGCTTTCTTT | CAWSEGVQNTEAFF
- | TRBJ1-2 | - | TRBV30 | TGTGCCTGCCCATCGTACGACAGGCGTGGCTACACCTTC | CACPSYDRRGYTF
few | TRBJ2-3 | TRBD2 | TRBV20-1 | TGCAGTGCTAGAAAACCTAGCGGAATGCCAGATACGCAGTATTTT | CSARKPSGMPDTQYF
few | TRBJ2-7 | - | TRBV6-5 | TGTGCCAGCAGTTACTCACCAGGGAACTACGAGCAGTACTTC | CASSYSPGNYEQYF
- | TRBJ2-3 | - | TRBV12-3/TRBV12-4 | TGTGCCAGCAGTTTCGCGAGATTTACAGATACGCAGTATTTT | CASSFARFTDTQYF
- | TRBJ2-1 | - | TRBV12-3/TRBV12-4 | TGTGCCAGCAGTGGGATGGAGCAGTTCTTC | CASSGMEQFF
many | TRBJ2-7 | TRBD1 | TRBV5-1 | TGCGCCAGCAGCTTGCCGGGACAGGGGCAGTACTTC | CASSLPGQGQYF
- | TRBJ1-5 | - | TRBV18 | TGTGCCAGCTCACCACTACAGATCAATCAGCCCCAGCATTTT | CASSPLQINQPQHF
- | TRBJ2-7 | - | TRBV12-3/TRBV12-4 | TGTGCCAGCAGTTTAGCGGGACACCACTCCTACGAGCAGTACTTC | CASSLAGHHSYEQYF